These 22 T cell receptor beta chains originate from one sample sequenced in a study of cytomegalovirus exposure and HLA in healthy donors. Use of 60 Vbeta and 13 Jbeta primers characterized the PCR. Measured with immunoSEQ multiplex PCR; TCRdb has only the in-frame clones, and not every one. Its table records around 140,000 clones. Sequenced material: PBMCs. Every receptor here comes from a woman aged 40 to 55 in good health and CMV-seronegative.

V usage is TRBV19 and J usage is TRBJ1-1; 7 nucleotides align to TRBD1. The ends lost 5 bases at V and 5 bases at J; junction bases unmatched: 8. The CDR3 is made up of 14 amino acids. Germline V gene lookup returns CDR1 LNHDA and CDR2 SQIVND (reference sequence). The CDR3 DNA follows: TGTGCCAGTAGTCTGGAGACAGGGAGGACTGAAGCTTTCTTT. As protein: CASSLETGRTEAFF.

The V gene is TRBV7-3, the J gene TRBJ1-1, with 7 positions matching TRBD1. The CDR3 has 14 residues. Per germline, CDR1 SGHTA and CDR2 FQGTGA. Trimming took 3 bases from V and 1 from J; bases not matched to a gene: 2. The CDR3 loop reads CASSFGDRNTEAFF. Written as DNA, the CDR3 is TGTGCCAGCAGCTTTGGGGACAGGAACACTGAAGCTTTCTTT. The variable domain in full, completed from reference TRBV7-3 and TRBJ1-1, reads GAGVSQTPSNKVTEKGKYVELRCDPISGHTALYWYRQSLGQGPEFLIYFQGTGAADDSGLPNDRFFAVRPEGSVSTLKIQRTERGDSAVYLCASSFGDRNTEAFFGQGTRLTVV.

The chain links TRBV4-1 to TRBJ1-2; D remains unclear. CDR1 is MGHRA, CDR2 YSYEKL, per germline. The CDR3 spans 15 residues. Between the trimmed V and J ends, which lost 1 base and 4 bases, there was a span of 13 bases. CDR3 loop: CASSQVPQAGYGYTF. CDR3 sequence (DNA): TGCGCCAGCAGCCAAGTTCCCCAAGCGGGCTATGGCTACACCTTC.

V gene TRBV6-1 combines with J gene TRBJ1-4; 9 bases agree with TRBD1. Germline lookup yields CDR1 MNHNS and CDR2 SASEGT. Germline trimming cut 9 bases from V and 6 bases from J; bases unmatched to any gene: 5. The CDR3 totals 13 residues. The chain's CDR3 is CASTGQGDEKLFF. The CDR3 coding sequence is TGTGCCAGTACGGGACAGGGTGATGAAAAACTGTTTTTT.

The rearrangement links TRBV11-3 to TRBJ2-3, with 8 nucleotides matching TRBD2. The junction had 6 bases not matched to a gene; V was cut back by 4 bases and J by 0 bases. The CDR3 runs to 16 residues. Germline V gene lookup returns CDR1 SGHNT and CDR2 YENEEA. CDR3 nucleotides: TGTGCCAGCAGCTCCGGAGCGGGGGCAAGCACAGATACGCAGTATTTT. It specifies CASSSGAGASTDTQYF.

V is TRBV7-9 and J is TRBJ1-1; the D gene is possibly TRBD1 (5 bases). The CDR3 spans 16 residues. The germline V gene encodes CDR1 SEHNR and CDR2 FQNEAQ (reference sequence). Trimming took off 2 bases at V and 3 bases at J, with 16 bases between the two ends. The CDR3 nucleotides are TGTGCCAGCAGCTTATGGGGAGACGGGGGTGACACTGAAGCTTTCTTT. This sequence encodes CASSLWGDGGDTEAFF.

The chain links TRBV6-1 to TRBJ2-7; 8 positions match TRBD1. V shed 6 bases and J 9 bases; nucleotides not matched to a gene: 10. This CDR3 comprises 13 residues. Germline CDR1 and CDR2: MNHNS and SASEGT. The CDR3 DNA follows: TGTGCCAGCAGGATGACAGGGGAGAACGGGCAGTACTTC. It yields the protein CASRMTGENGQYF.

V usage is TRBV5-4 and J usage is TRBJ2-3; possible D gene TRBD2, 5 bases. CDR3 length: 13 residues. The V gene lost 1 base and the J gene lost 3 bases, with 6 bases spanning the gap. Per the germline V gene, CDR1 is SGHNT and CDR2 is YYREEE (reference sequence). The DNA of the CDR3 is TGTGCCAGCAGCTTGTGGGAGACAGATACGCAGTATTTT. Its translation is CASSLWETDTQYF.

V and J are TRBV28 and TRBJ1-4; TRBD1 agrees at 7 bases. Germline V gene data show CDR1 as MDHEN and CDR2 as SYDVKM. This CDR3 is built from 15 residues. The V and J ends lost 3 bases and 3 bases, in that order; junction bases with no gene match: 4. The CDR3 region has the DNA TGTGCCAGCAGTTTTCCGACAGGGTCTAATGAAAAACTGTTTTTT. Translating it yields CASSFPTGSNEKLFF.

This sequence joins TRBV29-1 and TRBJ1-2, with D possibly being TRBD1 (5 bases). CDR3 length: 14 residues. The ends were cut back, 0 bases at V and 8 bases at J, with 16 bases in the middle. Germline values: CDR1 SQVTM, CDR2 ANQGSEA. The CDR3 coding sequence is TGCAGCGTTGAAGACAGCAGGGCCGGGAGCGGCTACACCTTC. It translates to CSVEDSRAGSGYTF.

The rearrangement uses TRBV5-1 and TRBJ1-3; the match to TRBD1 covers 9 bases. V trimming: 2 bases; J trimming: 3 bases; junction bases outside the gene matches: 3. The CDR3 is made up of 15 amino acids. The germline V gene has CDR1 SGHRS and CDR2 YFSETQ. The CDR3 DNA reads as TGCGCCAGCAGCTTACAGGGGGCGGGTGGAAACACCATATATTTT. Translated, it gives CASSLQGAGGNTIYF.

CDR3 in DNA: TGTGCCAGCAGCTTCGGGACACCGACAGGCAATCAGCCCCAGCATTTT. Its translation is CASSFGTPTGNQPQHF. The genes are TRBV7-2 and TRBJ1-5; D might be TRBD1 (6 bases). V was cut by 3 bases and J by 2 bases, with 14 bases left in between. This CDR3 is built from 16 residues. The germline V gene encodes CDR1 SGHTA and CDR2 FQGNSA.

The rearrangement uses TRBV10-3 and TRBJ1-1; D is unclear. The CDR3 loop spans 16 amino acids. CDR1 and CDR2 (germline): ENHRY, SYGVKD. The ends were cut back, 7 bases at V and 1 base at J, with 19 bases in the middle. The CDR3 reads CAIIGSERTQNTEAFF. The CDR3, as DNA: TGTGCCATCATAGGCAGCGAACGAACCCAGAACACTGAAGCTTTCTTT.

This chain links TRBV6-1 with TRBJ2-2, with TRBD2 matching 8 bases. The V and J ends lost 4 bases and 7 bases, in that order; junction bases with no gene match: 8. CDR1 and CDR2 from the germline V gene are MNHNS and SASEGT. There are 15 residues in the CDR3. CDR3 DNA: TGTGCCAGCAGTGCCCTGACGGGGGGGGACGGGGAGCTGTTTTTT. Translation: CASSALTGGDGELFF.

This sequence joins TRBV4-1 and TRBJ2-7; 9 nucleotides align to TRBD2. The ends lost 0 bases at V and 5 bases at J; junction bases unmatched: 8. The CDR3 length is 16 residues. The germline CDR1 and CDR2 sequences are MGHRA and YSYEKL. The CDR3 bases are TGCGCCAGCAGCCAAGAAGGGCTAGCGGGGAAACACGAGCAGTACTTC. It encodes CASSQEGLAGKHEQYF.

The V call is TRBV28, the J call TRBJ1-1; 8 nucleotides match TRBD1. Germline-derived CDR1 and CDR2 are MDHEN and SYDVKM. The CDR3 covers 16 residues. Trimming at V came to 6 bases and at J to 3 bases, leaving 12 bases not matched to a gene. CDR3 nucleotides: TGTGCCAGCAGCTTCCTGGCAGGGGGCGGATACACTGAAGCTTTCTTT. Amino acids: CASSFLAGGGYTEAFF.

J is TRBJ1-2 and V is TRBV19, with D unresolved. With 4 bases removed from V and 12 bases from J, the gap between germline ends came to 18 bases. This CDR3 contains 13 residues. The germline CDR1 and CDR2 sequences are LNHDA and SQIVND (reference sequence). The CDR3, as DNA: TGTGCCAGTAGTACCCTATCCGCAGTGGAGCACACCTTC. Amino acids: CASSTLSAVEHTF.

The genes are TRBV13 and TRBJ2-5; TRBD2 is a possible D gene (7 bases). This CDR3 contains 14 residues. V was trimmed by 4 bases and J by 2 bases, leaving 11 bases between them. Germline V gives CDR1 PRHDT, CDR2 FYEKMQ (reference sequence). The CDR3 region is CASSSRGGQETQYF. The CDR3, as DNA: TGTGCCAGCAGCTCAAGGGGGGGGCAAGAGACCCAGTACTTC.

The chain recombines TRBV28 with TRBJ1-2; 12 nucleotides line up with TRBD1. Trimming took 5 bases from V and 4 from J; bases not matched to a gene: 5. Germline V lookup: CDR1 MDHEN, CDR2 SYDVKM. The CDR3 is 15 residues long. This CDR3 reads CASSLGTGGVYGYTF. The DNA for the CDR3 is TGTGCCAGCAGTCTCGGGACAGGGGGCGTCTATGGCTACACCTTC.

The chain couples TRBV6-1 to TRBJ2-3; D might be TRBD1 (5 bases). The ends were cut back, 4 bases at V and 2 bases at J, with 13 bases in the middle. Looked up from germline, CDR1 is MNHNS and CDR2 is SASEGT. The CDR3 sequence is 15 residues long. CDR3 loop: CASSALGHDTDTQYF. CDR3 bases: TGTGCCAGCAGTGCCCTGGGGCATGACACAGATACGCAGTATTTT.

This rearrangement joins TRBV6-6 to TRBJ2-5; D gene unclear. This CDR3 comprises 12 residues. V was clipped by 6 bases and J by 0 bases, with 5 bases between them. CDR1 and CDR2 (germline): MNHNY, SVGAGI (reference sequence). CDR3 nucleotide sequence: TGTGCCAGCAGCCGAGACCAAGAGACCCAGTACTTC. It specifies CASSRDQETQYF.

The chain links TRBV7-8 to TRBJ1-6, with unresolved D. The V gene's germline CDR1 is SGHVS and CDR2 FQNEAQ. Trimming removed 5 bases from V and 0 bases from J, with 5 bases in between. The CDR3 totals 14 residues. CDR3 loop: CASSDISYNSPLHF. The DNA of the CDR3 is TGTGCCAGCAGCGACATCTCCTATAATTCACCCCTCCACTTT.